The present T cell receptor beta chain was sequenced within a study of T-cell memory formation after mild COVID-19. In the study overall: Among the donors, TCR clusters were largely specific to each donor.

Germline V gene lookup returns CDR1 LGHNA and CDR2 YSLEER. V gave up 1 base and J gave up 6 bases, with 11 bases separating them. The CDR3 spans 14 residues. With respect to this clonotype: No antigen is known for it.

TCRdb processed the 5' RACE reads anew with MiXCR; each CDR3 protein has one entry. In the table there are 470,000 or so distinct CDR3 sequences, roughly 18% of which are singletons. The study, taken as a whole, reports: Most CD4+ clones that shrank were in CM and EM, while CD8+ ones turned up in EMRA. Specificity for SARS-CoV-2 was not confirmed among the second-wave clones peaking on day 37. Clones that got smaller from day 15 to 85 had even CD4/CD8, while clones growing later tipped toward CD4+.

The rearrangement links TRBV4-3 to TRBJ2-3, with a possible D match to TRBD2 (5 bases). The receptor was isolated from an adult woman who had mild COVID-19 (a few samples of this study predate the infection). Cell type and time point are not known. Sequenced material: PBMCs or a T cell subset sorted from them (not recorded which). The CDR3: CASSQAVAPDTQYF. CDR3 nucleotides: TGCGCCAGCAGCCAAGCGGTAGCGCCGGATACGCAGTATTTT.